A selection of T cell receptor beta chains follows, all from one sample in a study of shared T cell receptors in the human thymus. The repertoire was sequenced with immunoSEQ multiplex PCR; TCRdb's copy has only in-frame clones and lacks some. The sample shows under 850,000 clones, 88% of them seen only once. The data were also submitted as part of a second study, on human thymus T cells.

Input material: thymocytes. The receptors shown here come from a boy under three years old with a congenital heart defect. Both conserved end residues are part of each CDR3. Fields, in order: D gene, clone size, J gene, V gene, CDR3 protein, CDR3 DNA. A D gene is named only where the DNA matches it firmly. Clone size is given for some rows only: seen once, a few or many times, or a class if the clone is expanded.

D gene: TRBD2; clone size: -; J gene: TRBJ2-7; V gene: TRBV10-3; CDR3 protein: CAIARSGLAGPYEQYF; CDR3 DNA: TGTGCCATCGCTCGTTCCGGACTAGCGGGGCCATACGAGCAGTACTTC
D gene: TRBD2; clone size: -; J gene: TRBJ2-1; V gene: TRBV7-9; CDR3 protein: CASSLCGRGASYNEQFF; CDR3 DNA: TGTGCCAGCAGTCTTTGCGGGAGAGGGGCATCCTACAATGAGCAGTTCTTC
D gene: -; clone size: -; J gene: TRBJ1-3; V gene: TRBV2; CDR3 protein: CASHNLPGNTIYF; CDR3 DNA: TGTGCCAGCCATAACCTACCTGGAAACACCATATATTTT
D gene: TRBD2; clone size: -; J gene: TRBJ2-3; V gene: TRBV5-1; CDR3 protein: CASSPISLRETDTQYF; CDR3 DNA: TGCGCCAGCAGCCCTATTTCGCTGCGGGAGACAGATACGCAGTATTTT
D gene: -; clone size: -; J gene: TRBJ2-7; V gene: TRBV4-2; CDR3 protein: CASSQVDSYEQYF; CDR3 DNA: TGTGCCAGCAGCCAAGTAGACTCCTACGAGCAGTACTTC
D gene: -; clone size: -; J gene: TRBJ2-7; V gene: TRBV27; CDR3 protein: CASSLSSVAEQYF; CDR3 DNA: TGTGCCAGCAGTTTATCGTCGGTAGCCGAGCAGTACTTC
D gene: -; clone size: -; J gene: TRBJ2-3; V gene: TRBV10-3; CDR3 protein: CATRRAGGTDTQYF; CDR3 DNA: TGTGCCACCAGACGGGCAGGGGGCACAGATACGCAGTATTTT
D gene: -; clone size: -; J gene: TRBJ1-2; V gene: TRBV5-6; CDR3 protein: CASSSTIYQGTLGYTF; CDR3 DNA: TGTGCCAGCAGCTCCACAATCTATCAGGGGACACTTGGCTACACCTTC
D gene: -; clone size: -; J gene: TRBJ2-5; V gene: TRBV6-1; CDR3 protein: CASFYPRETQYF; CDR3 DNA: TGTGCCAGCTTCTATCCTCGGGAGACCCAGTACTTC
D gene: -; clone size: -; J gene: TRBJ1-5; V gene: TRBV6-5; CDR3 protein: CASSYGLSQPQHF; CDR3 DNA: TGTGCCAGCAGTTACGGTTTGAGTCAGCCCCAGCATTTT
D gene: -; clone size: -; J gene: TRBJ2-3; V gene: TRBV12-5; CDR3 protein: CASGLGQTEDTQYF; CDR3 DNA: TGTGCTAGTGGTTTGGGACAGACTGAGGATACGCAGTATTTT
D gene: -; clone size: -; J gene: TRBJ1-2; V gene: TRBV5-1; CDR3 protein: CASSLLPYRKRPYGYTF; CDR3 DNA: TGCGCCAGCAGCTTGCTCCCATACAGGAAAAGACCCTATGGCTACACCTTC
D gene: TRBD2; clone size: -; J gene: TRBJ2-1; V gene: TRBV5-8; CDR3 protein: CASSWGTSGRYGEQFF; CDR3 DNA: TGTGCCAGCAGCTGGGGGACTAGCGGGAGGTACGGTGAGCAGTTCTTC
D gene: TRBD2; clone size: -; J gene: TRBJ2-2; V gene: TRBV30; CDR3 protein: CAWNPSGRRTGELFF; CDR3 DNA: TGTGCCTGGAACCCCAGCGGGAGGCGGACCGGGGAGCTGTTTTTT
D gene: TRBD2; clone size: -; J gene: TRBJ2-6; V gene: TRBV7-2; CDR3 protein: CASSLAAGGGANVLTF; CDR3 DNA: TGTGCCAGCAGCTTAGCGGCGGGAGGTGGGGCCAACGTCCTGACTTTC
D gene: TRBD2; clone size: -; J gene: TRBJ2-7; V gene: TRBV5-6; CDR3 protein: CASTQLRRERYEQYF; CDR3 DNA: TGTGCCAGCACCCAACTGAGGCGGGAGCGATACGAGCAGTACTTC
D gene: -; clone size: -; J gene: TRBJ2-1; V gene: TRBV28; CDR3 protein: CASSSYSGPNEQFF; CDR3 DNA: TGTGCCAGCAGTTCCTACAGCGGGCCCAATGAGCAGTTCTTC
D gene: -; clone size: few; J gene: TRBJ1-1; V gene: TRBV5-8; CDR3 protein: CASSLGRGEAFF; CDR3 DNA: TGTGCCAGCAGCTTAGGGAGGGGTGAAGCTTTCTTT
D gene: TRBD2; clone size: -; J gene: TRBJ2-1; V gene: TRBV7-6; CDR3 protein: CASSLVGWGGSGDYNEQFF; CDR3 DNA: TGTGCCAGCAGCTTAGTCGGTTGGGGAGGTAGCGGGGACTACAATGAGCAGTTCTTC
D gene: TRBD1; clone size: -; J gene: TRBJ2-5; V gene: TRBV19; CDR3 protein: CASSIRDRAQETQYF; CDR3 DNA: TGTGCCAGTAGTATCCGGGACAGGGCGCAAGAGACCCAGTACTTC
D gene: -; clone size: -; J gene: TRBJ1-2; V gene: TRBV21-1; CDR3 protein: CASPTENYGYTF; CDR3 DNA: TGTGCCAGTCCGACAGAGAACTATGGCTACACCTTC
D gene: TRBD2; clone size: once; J gene: TRBJ2-2; V gene: TRBV19; CDR3 protein: CASSIVAGGPNTGELFF; CDR3 DNA: TGTGCCAGTAGTATAGTGGCGGGAGGACCGAACACCGGGGAGCTGTTTTTT
D gene: -; clone size: -; J gene: TRBJ2-5; V gene: TRBV28; CDR3 protein: CASSPPGEETQYF; CDR3 DNA: TGTGCCAGCAGCCCCCCCGGTGAAGAGACCCAGTACTTC
D gene: TRBD2; clone size: -; J gene: TRBJ2-3; V gene: TRBV28; CDR3 protein: CASRPFTGGLAENTDTQYF; CDR3 DNA: TGTGCCAGCAGGCCATTCACAGGAGGACTAGCGGAGAACACAGATACGCAGTATTTT
D gene: -; clone size: once; J gene: TRBJ2-6; V gene: TRBV4-1; CDR3 protein: CASSQGHAAGANVLTF; CDR3 DNA: TGCGCCAGCAGCCAGGGACACGCGGCAGGGGCCAACGTCCTGACTTTC
D gene: -; clone size: -; J gene: TRBJ2-1; V gene: TRBV27; CDR3 protein: CASSLRAGDRGVNEQFF; CDR3 DNA: TGTGCCAGCAGTTTAAGGGCAGGGGACCGTGGGGTAAATGAGCAGTTCTTC
D gene: -; clone size: -; J gene: TRBJ1-2; V gene: TRBV5-6; CDR3 protein: CASSFRDTLSGYTF; CDR3 DNA: TGTGCCAGCAGCTTCAGGGACACTCTGAGCGGCTACACCTTC
D gene: -; clone size: -; J gene: TRBJ1-5; V gene: TRBV30; CDR3 protein: CAWSGPLRQPQHF; CDR3 DNA: TGTGCCTGGAGTGGACCCTTGAGGCAGCCCCAGCATTTT
D gene: TRBD1; clone size: few; J gene: TRBJ2-7; V gene: TRBV5-4; CDR3 protein: CASSSDRTDYEQYF; CDR3 DNA: TGTGCCAGCAGCTCGGACAGGACGGACTACGAGCAGTACTTC
D gene: -; clone size: -; J gene: TRBJ2-7; V gene: TRBV30; CDR3 protein: CAWRPLTPDGSYEQYF; CDR3 DNA: TGTGCCTGGAGACCCCTGACTCCGGATGGCTCCTACGAGCAGTACTTC
D gene: TRBD2; clone size: -; J gene: TRBJ2-3; V gene: TRBV11-3; CDR3 protein: CASGRGSPTDTQYF; CDR3 DNA: TGTGCCAGCGGGCGGGGGAGCCCCACAGATACGCAGTATTTT
D gene: -; clone size: -; J gene: TRBJ2-5; V gene: TRBV27; CDR3 protein: CASSVRRGETQYF; CDR3 DNA: TGTGCCAGCAGTGTGAGACGGGGAGAGACCCAGTACTTC
D gene: -; clone size: -; J gene: TRBJ2-5; V gene: TRBV6-6; CDR3 protein: CASSTGEAQYF; CDR3 DNA: TGTGCCAGCAGTACTGGGGAGGCCCAGTACTTC
D gene: -; clone size: -; J gene: TRBJ2-2; V gene: TRBV4-1; CDR3 protein: CASSQGSSVNTGELFF; CDR3 DNA: TGCGCCAGCAGCCAGGGATCTAGCGTGAACACCGGGGAGCTGTTTTTT
D gene: -; clone size: -; J gene: TRBJ1-2; V gene: TRBV6-5; CDR3 protein: CASGHYRQGHGYTF; CDR3 DNA: TGTGCCAGCGGACACTACCGGCAGGGCCATGGCTACACCTTC
D gene: -; clone size: -; J gene: TRBJ2-7; V gene: TRBV5-8; CDR3 protein: CASRPTYEQYF; CDR3 DNA: TGTGCCAGCAGGCCTACCTACGAGCAGTACTTC
D gene: -; clone size: -; J gene: TRBJ1-2; V gene: TRBV11-3; CDR3 protein: CASSLVLGPNYGYTF; CDR3 DNA: TGTGCCAGCAGCTTAGTCTTGGGGCCGAACTATGGCTACACCTTC
D gene: -; clone size: once; J gene: TRBJ2-2; V gene: TRBV5-4; CDR3 protein: CASSLVPYQEVDTGELFF; CDR3 DNA: TGTGCCAGCAGCTTGGTTCCCTACCAAGAGGTGGACACCGGGGAGCTGTTTTTT
D gene: TRBD2; clone size: -; J gene: TRBJ2-7; V gene: TRBV5-5; CDR3 protein: CASSLAGLAGEAAYEQYF; CDR3 DNA: TGTGCCAGCAGCTTGGCAGGACTAGCGGGAGAAGCCGCCTACGAGCAGTACTTC
D gene: TRBD1; clone size: few; J gene: TRBJ1-5; V gene: TRBV5-8; CDR3 protein: CASSLDRGNQPQHF; CDR3 DNA: TGTGCCAGCAGCTTGGACAGGGGAAATCAGCCCCAGCATTTT
D gene: TRBD2; clone size: -; J gene: TRBJ2-3; V gene: TRBV4-1; CDR3 protein: CASSQDTGLATLTDTQYF; CDR3 DNA: TGCGCCAGCAGCCAAGATACGGGACTAGCAACCCTCACAGATACGCAGTATTTT
D gene: -; clone size: -; J gene: TRBJ1-4; V gene: TRBV28; CDR3 protein: CASSSIRPGTPNEKLFF; CDR3 DNA: TGTGCCAGCAGTTCTATCCGCCCCGGGACACCGAATGAAAAACTGTTTTTT
D gene: TRBD2; clone size: -; J gene: TRBJ2-3; V gene: TRBV10-3; CDR3 protein: CATLKKLAGSSTDTQYF; CDR3 DNA: TGTGCCACCTTGAAAAAGCTAGCGGGTTCTAGCACAGATACGCAGTATTTT
D gene: TRBD1; clone size: -; J gene: TRBJ1-1; V gene: TRBV19; CDR3 protein: CASSHYLSTGTGGRKAFF; CDR3 DNA: TGTGCCAGTAGCCATTACCTATCCACCGGGACAGGGGGCCGAAAAGCTTTCTTT
D gene: -; clone size: -; J gene: TRBJ2-7; V gene: TRBV10-3; CDR3 protein: CAISESKRCAFEQYF; CDR3 DNA: TGTGCCATCAGTGAGTCGAAGCGGTGCGCATTCGAGCAGTACTTC
D gene: -; clone size: -; J gene: TRBJ2-1; V gene: TRBV4-1; CDR3 protein: CASSRPGIGGPSSYNEQFF; CDR3 DNA: TGCGCCAGCAGCCGACCGGGGATCGGGGGGCCTAGCTCCTACAATGAGCAGTTCTTC
D gene: TRBD2; clone size: -; J gene: TRBJ2-7; V gene: TRBV15; CDR3 protein: CATSRPPGTSPPTGEQYF; CDR3 DNA: TGTGCCACCAGCAGACCCCCGGGGACTAGCCCTCCCACCGGGGAGCAGTACTTC
D gene: -; clone size: -; J gene: TRBJ2-3; V gene: TRBV6-5; CDR3 protein: CASSYSRTRGGNTQYF; CDR3 DNA: TGTGCCAGCAGTTACTCCCGGACCCGAGGAGGGAATACGCAGTATTTT
D gene: TRBD2; clone size: -; J gene: TRBJ2-1; V gene: TRBV19; CDR3 protein: CASSPPQWASGRDYNEQFF; CDR3 DNA: TGTGCCAGTAGTCCCCCGCAGTGGGCTAGCGGGAGGGATTACAATGAGCAGTTCTTC
D gene: -; clone size: -; J gene: TRBJ2-3; V gene: TRBV11-2; CDR3 protein: CASSLEGEDSTDTQYF; CDR3 DNA: TGTGCCAGCAGCTTAGAGGGGGAGGACTCCACAGATACGCAGTATTTT
D gene: TRBD2; clone size: -; J gene: TRBJ2-3; V gene: TRBV6-1; CDR3 protein: CASSDGQSLSGKVWDTQYF; CDR3 DNA: TGTGCCAGCAGTGATGGTCAGAGTCTTAGCGGGAAGGTGTGGGATACGCAGTATTTT